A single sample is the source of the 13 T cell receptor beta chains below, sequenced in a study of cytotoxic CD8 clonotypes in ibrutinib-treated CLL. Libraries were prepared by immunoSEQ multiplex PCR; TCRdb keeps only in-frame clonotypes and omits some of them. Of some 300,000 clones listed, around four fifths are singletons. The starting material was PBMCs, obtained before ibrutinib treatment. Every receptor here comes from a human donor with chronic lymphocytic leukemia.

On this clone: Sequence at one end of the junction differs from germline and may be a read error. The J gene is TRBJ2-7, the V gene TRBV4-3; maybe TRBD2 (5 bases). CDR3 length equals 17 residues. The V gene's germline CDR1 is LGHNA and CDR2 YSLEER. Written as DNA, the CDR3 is TGCGCCAGCAGCAAAGAAAATGAGGGCCGCCTAACCTACGAGCAGTACTTC. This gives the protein CASSKENEGRLTYEQYF.

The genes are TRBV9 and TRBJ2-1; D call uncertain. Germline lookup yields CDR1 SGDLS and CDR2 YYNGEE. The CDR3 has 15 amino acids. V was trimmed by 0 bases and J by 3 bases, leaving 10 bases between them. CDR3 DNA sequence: TGTGCCAGCAGCGTAGGCGGAGCCGGCTACAATGAGCAGTTCTTC. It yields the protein CASSVGGAGYNEQFF.

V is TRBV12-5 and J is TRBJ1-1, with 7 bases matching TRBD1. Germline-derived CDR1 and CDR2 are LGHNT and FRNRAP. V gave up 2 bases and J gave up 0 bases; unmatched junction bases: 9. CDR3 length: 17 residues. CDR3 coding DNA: TGTGCTAGTGGTTTGTGGTGGGCAGGGGGTCTGAACACTGAAGCTTTCTTT. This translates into CASGLWWAGGLNTEAFF.

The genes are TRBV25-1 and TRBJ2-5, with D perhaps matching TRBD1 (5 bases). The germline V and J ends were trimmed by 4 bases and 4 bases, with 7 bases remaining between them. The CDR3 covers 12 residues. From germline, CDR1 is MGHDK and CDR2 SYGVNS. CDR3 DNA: TGTGCCAGCAGTGGGGGCGGAGAGACCCAGTACTTC. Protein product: CASSGGGETQYF.

CDR3 sequence (DNA): TGTGCCAGCTCACCTCAGACAGGGCCTCAGTTCTTC. As protein: CASSPQTGPQFF. This chain joins TRBV18 and TRBJ2-1, with 7 bases matching TRBD1. Trimming removed 3 bases from V and 13 bases from J; junction bases left unmatched: 6. This CDR3 is built from 12 residues. Germline CDR1 KGHSH, CDR2 LQKENI.

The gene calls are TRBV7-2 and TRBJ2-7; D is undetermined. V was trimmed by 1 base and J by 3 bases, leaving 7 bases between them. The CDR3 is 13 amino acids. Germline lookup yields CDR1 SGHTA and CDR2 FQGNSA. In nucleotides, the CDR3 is TGTGCCAGCAGCTTAGACGTCAACTACGAGCAGTACTTC. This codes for CASSLDVNYEQYF. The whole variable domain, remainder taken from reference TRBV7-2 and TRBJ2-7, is GAGVSQSPSNKVTEKGKDVELRCDPISGHTALYWYRQSLGQGLEFLIYFQGNSAPDKSGLPSDRFSAERTGGSVSTLTIQRTQQEDSAVYLCASSLDVNYEQYFGPGTRLTVT.

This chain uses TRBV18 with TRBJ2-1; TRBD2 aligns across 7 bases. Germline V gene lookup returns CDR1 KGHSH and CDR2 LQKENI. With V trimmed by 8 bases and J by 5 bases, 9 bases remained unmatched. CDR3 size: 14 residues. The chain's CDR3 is CASRRSSGNNEQFF. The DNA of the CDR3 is TGTGCCAGCCGAAGGTCTAGCGGAAACAATGAGCAGTTCTTC.

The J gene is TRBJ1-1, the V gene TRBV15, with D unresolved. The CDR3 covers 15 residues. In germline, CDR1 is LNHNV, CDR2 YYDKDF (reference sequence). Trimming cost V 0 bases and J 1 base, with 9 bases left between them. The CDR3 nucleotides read TGTGCCACCAGCAGAGATCTAACCGGGAACACTGAAGCTTTCTTT. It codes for CATSRDLTGNTEAFF.

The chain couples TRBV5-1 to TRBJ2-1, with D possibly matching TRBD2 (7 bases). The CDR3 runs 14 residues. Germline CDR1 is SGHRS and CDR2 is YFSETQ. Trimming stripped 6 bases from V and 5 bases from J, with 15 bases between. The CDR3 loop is CASTPGAGDNEQFF. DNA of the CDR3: TGCGCCAGCACCCCGGGGGCGGGAGACAATGAGCAGTTCTTC.

In nucleotides, the CDR3 is TGTGCCAGCAGCTATACTAGCGGGGAGACAGATACGCAGTATTTT. As protein: CASSYTSGETDTQYF. The V call is TRBV13, the J call TRBJ2-3, with TRBD2 matching over 10 bases. The ends lost 4 bases at V and 3 bases at J; junction bases unmatched: 4. Per the germline V gene, CDR1 is PRHDT and CDR2 is FYEKMQ (reference sequence). CDR3 length equals 15 residues. Full variable domain (outside the CDR3, taken from reference TRBV13 and TRBJ2-3): AAGVIQSPRHLIKEKRETATLKCYPIPRHDTVYWYQQGPGQDPQFLISFYEKMQSDKGSIPDRFSAQQFSDYHSELNMSSLELGDSALYFCASSYTSGETDTQYFGPGTRLTVL.

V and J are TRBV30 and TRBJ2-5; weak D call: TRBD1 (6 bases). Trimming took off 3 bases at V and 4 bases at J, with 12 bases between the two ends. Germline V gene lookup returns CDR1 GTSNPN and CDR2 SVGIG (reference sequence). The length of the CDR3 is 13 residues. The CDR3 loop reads CAWRDSPGETQYF. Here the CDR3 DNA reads TGTGCCTGGAGGGACAGCCCGGGAGAGACCCAGTACTTC.

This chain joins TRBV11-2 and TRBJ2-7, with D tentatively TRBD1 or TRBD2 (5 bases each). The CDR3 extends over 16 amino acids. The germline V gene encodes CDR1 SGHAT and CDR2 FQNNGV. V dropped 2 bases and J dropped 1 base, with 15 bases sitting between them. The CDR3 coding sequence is TGTGCCAGCAGCTTAACGTGGGGGACGAAATCCTACGAGCAGTACTTC. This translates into CASSLTWGTKSYEQYF.

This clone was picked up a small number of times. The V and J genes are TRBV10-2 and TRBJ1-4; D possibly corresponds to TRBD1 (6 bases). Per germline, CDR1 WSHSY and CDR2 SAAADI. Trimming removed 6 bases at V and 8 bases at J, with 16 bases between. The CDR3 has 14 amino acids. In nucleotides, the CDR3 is TGCGCCAGCAGAGAAACAGGGTTGGGAGAAAAACTGTTTTTT. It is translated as CASRETGLGEKLFF.